The TCR beta chain under discussion was sequenced for a study of regulatory T cells in long-lasting Graves disease. Time point in this sample: newly diagnosed GD, antithyroid drugs for less than 3 months. Construction of the TCR library relied on RNA isolated from PBMCs. Researchers made TCR beta libraries by using iRepertoire HTBI primers and running Arm-PCR on CDR3 regions. MiXCR was run by TCRdb on the multiplex PCR reads, yielding one entry per CDR3 protein. The sample carries some 370,000 distinct CDR3 sequences, about 10% recorded once. This clonotype was counted a single time. The sample was also reused in another study, on T cells in Graves' hyperthyroidism and ophthalmopathy.

The source is a woman under 30 with Graves disease. This specimen was peripheral blood mononuclear cells (PBMCs), taken at new diagnosis, from a patient treated with antithyroid drugs.

Here the CDR3 reads CSVVRGTGNTGELFF. The CDR3 DNA follows: TGCAGCGTAGTGCGTGGGACAGGGAACACCGGGGAGCTGTTTTTT. The genes are TRBV29-1 and TRBJ2-2; 8 nucleotides agree with TRBD1. J lost 1 base, V lost 6 bases, and 7 bases had no gene match. Germline V lookup: CDR1 SQVTM, CDR2 ANQGSEA. This CDR3 region has 15 residues.